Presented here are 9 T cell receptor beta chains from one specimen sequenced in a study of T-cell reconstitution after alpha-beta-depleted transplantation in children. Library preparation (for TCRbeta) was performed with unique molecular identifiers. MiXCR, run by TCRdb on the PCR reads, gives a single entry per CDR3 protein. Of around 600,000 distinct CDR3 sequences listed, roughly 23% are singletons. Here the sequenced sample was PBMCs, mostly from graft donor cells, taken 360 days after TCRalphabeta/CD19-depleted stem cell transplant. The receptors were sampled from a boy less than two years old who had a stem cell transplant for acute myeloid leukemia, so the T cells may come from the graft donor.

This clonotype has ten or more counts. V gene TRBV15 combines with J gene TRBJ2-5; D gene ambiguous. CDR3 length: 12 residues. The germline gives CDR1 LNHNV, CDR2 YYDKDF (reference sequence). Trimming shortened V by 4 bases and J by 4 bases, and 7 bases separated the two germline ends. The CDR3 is CATSNTGETQYF. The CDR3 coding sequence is TGTGCCACCAGCAATACTGGAGAGACCCAGTACTTC.

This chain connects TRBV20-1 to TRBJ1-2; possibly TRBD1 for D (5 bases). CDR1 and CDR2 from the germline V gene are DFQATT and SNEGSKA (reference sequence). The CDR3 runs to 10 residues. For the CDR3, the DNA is TGCAGCCCCCAGGGACGGGGCTACACCTTC. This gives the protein CSPQGRGYTF.

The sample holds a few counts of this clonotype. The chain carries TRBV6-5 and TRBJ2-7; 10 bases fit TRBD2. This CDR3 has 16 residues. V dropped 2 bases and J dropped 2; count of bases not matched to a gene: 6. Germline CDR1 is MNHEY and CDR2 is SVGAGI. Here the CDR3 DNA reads TGTGCCAGCAGTTACCGCGGGACTAGCGAGGCCTACGAGCAGTACTTC. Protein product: CASSYRGTSEAYEQYF.

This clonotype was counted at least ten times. The CDR3 DNA reads as TGCAGTGCTAGAGGCAGGGAAGAGACCCAGTACTTC. It codes for CSARGREETQYF. The V call is TRBV20-1, the J call TRBJ2-5, with D possibly matching TRBD1 (5 bases). CDR1 and CDR2 (germline): DFQATT, SNEGSKA (reference sequence). V gave up 1 base and J gave up 3 bases, with 6 bases separating them. The CDR3 sequence is 12 residues long.

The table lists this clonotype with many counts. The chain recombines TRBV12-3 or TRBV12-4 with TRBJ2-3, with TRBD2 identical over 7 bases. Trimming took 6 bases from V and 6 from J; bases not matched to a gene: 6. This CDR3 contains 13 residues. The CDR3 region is CASSGTGGDTQYF. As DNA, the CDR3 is TGTGCCAGCAGCGGAACCGGGGGGGATACGCAGTATTTT.

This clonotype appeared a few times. Here the CDR3 reads CASSLSGRNNEQFF. The CDR3 DNA sequence: TGTGCCAGCAGCTTATCGGGGCGGAACAATGAGCAGTTCTTC. The chain uses TRBV11-2 and TRBJ2-1; either TRBD1 or TRBD2 may fit D (5 bases each). The CDR3 is 14 residues long. Per germline, CDR1 SGHAT and CDR2 FQNNGV. Trimming pared 2 bases from V and 5 bases from J, leaving 10 bases between.

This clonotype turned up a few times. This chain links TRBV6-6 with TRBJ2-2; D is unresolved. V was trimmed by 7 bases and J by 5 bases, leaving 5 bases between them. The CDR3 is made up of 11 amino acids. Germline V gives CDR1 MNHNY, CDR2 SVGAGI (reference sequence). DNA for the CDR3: TGTGCCAGCATGGGAACCGGGGAGCTGTTTTTT. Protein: CASMGTGELFF.

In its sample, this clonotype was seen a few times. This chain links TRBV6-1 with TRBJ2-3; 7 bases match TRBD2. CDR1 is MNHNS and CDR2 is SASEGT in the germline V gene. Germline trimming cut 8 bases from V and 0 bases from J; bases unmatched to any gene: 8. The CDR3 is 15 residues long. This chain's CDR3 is CASRPRGDSTDTQYF. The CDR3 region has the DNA TGTGCCAGCCGACCTCGGGGGGACAGCACAGATACGCAGTATTTT.

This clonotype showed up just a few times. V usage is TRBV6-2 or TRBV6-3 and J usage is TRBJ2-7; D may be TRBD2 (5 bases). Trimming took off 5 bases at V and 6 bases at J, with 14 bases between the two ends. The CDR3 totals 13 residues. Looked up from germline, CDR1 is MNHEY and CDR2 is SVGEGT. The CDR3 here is CASSDDWRREQYF. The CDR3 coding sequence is TGTGCCAGCAGTGACGACTGGAGGCGCGAGCAGTACTTC.